These T cell receptor beta chains were read from a single sample in a study of blood T cell repertoires in COVID-19. Sequencing was performed with immunoSEQ multiplex PCR; in TCRdb, only in-frame clones are kept and a portion is missing. The table shows 150,000 to 200,000 clones, with around 87% occurring only once. Sequencing was done on a sample of PBMCs or T cells enriched from blood (not recorded which). These receptors were taken from a woman in her twenties or thirties who had recovered from COVID-19. Each CDR3 is given with its conserved first and last residue. A D gene is named only where the DNA matches it firmly. The size entry is marked missing in some rows and otherwise reads once, few, many or a size class.

cdr3_nt: TGCGCCAGCAGCCCTCTTCTTGAGGGCTACAATGAGCAGTTCTTC
cdr3_aa: CASSPLLEGYNEQFF
v_call: TRBV4-3
j_call: TRBJ2-1
clone_size: .
d_call: .

cdr3_nt: TGTGCCAGCAGCTTTGGGGCAATGAACACTGAAGCTTTCTTT
cdr3_aa: CASSFGAMNTEAFF
v_call: TRBV7-2
j_call: TRBJ1-1
clone_size: .
d_call: .

cdr3_nt: TGTGCCAGCAGTTTGGGGCATAACACTGAAGCTTTCTTT
cdr3_aa: CASSLGHNTEAFF
v_call: TRBV28
j_call: TRBJ1-1
clone_size: .
d_call: .

cdr3_nt: TGTGCCAGCAGTTTATGGGACAGCAGCGTGCCCCAGCATTTT
cdr3_aa: CASSLWDSSVPQHF
v_call: TRBV27
j_call: TRBJ1-5
clone_size: once
d_call: TRBD1

cdr3_nt: TGCGCCAGCAGCACTGAGACGGGACTTACCTCCACAGATACGCAGTATTTT
cdr3_aa: CASSTETGLTSTDTQYF
v_call: TRBV5-1
j_call: TRBJ2-3
clone_size: .
d_call: .

cdr3_nt: TGTGCCAGCAGCTTAGGTCTGACACAGCCCCAGCATTTT
cdr3_aa: CASSLGLTQPQHF
v_call: TRBV13
j_call: TRBJ1-5
clone_size: .
d_call: .

cdr3_nt: TGTGCCAGCAGTCGTGTAAAAGCGGACCGGAACACCGGGGAGCTGTTTTTT
cdr3_aa: CASSRVKADRNTGELFF
v_call: TRBV25-1
j_call: TRBJ2-2
clone_size: .
d_call: .

cdr3_nt: TGTGCCAGCAGTTTCGGGGAGAACTATGGCTACACCTTC
cdr3_aa: CASSFGENYGYTF
v_call: TRBV27
j_call: TRBJ1-2
clone_size: once
d_call: .

cdr3_nt: TGTGCCTGGATAACAGGGCTGAACACTGAAGCTTTCTTT
cdr3_aa: CAWITGLNTEAFF
v_call: TRBV30
j_call: TRBJ1-1
clone_size: .
d_call: .

cdr3_nt: TGTGCCAGTAGTATCGCAGGGCGGAACACTGAAGCTTTCTTT
cdr3_aa: CASSIAGRNTEAFF
v_call: TRBV19
j_call: TRBJ1-1
clone_size: .
d_call: .

cdr3_nt: TGTGCCAGCAGTTCCCCCGGACAGGGGGCTCACGAGCAGTACTTC
cdr3_aa: CASSSPGQGAHEQYF
v_call: TRBV27
j_call: TRBJ2-7
clone_size: .
d_call: TRBD1

cdr3_nt: TGTGCCTGGAGCGACAATTCTGGAAACACCATATATTTT
cdr3_aa: CAWSDNSGNTIYF
v_call: TRBV30
j_call: TRBJ1-3
clone_size: .
d_call: .

cdr3_nt: TGTGCCAGCAGCCCTGGACTAAACACCGGGGAGCTGTTTTTT
cdr3_aa: CASSPGLNTGELFF
v_call: TRBV7-3
j_call: TRBJ2-2
clone_size: .
d_call: .

cdr3_nt: TGTGCCAGCAGCCAAGATCAAAGGACAACGAATTCACCCCTCCACTTT
cdr3_aa: CASSQDQRTTNSPLHF
v_call: TRBV14
j_call: TRBJ1-6
clone_size: .
d_call: .

cdr3_nt: TGCGCCAGCAGCCAGACAGGGATCTATGGCTACACCTTC
cdr3_aa: CASSQTGIYGYTF
v_call: TRBV5-1
j_call: TRBJ1-2
clone_size: .
d_call: TRBD1

cdr3_nt: TGTGCCAGCAGCACACAGGGCGCCAGCACTGAAGCTTTCTTT
cdr3_aa: CASSTQGASTEAFF
v_call: TRBV11-3
j_call: TRBJ1-1
clone_size: .
d_call: .

cdr3_nt: TGTGCCAGCAGTTTCCGCAGGGGTGGCAATCAGCCCCAGCATTTT
cdr3_aa: CASSFRRGGNQPQHF
v_call: TRBV28
j_call: TRBJ1-5
clone_size: .
d_call: .

cdr3_nt: TGTGCCAGCAGCCCCCGCCGGGAGGCGAACACTGAAGCTTTCTTT
cdr3_aa: CASSPRREANTEAFF
v_call: TRBV21-1
j_call: TRBJ1-1
clone_size: .
d_call: .

cdr3_nt: TGTGCCACAAAACCGGACAGAATTAATGAAAAACTGTTTTTT
cdr3_aa: CATKPDRINEKLFF
v_call: TRBV6-5
j_call: TRBJ1-4
clone_size: few
d_call: .

cdr3_nt: TGTGCCAGCAGCCTCACGTCCCGGGCCGGGAGGTCGGCTACAGATACGCAGTATTTT
cdr3_aa: CASSLTSRAGRSATDTQYF
v_call: TRBV11-3
j_call: TRBJ2-3
clone_size: .
d_call: TRBD2

cdr3_nt: TGTGCCATCAGTGAGTACGGGGACTACTCTGGGGCCAACGTCCTGACTTTC
cdr3_aa: CAISEYGDYSGANVLTF
v_call: TRBV10-3
j_call: TRBJ2-6
clone_size: .
d_call: TRBD2

cdr3_nt: TGTGCCAGCTCAGAACAGGGGACAGGAGTTACCGGGGAGCTGTTTTTT
cdr3_aa: CASSEQGTGVTGELFF
v_call: TRBV18
j_call: TRBJ2-2
clone_size: .
d_call: TRBD1

cdr3_nt: TGCGCCAGCGGCTCCGGGACTCAGAACACTGAAGCTTTCTTT
cdr3_aa: CASGSGTQNTEAFF
v_call: TRBV5-1
j_call: TRBJ1-1
clone_size: .
d_call: .

cdr3_nt: TGTGCCAGCAGCCAAGATGGAAGGGCGGGGGTGTTCTTC
cdr3_aa: CASSQDGRAGVFF
v_call: TRBV3-1/TRBV3-2
j_call: TRBJ2-1
clone_size: .
d_call: TRBD2

cdr3_nt: TGCGCCAGCAGCTGGGTGCTAGCGGGAGGGAATGAGCAGTTCTTC
cdr3_aa: CASSWVLAGGNEQFF
v_call: TRBV5-1
j_call: TRBJ2-1
clone_size: .
d_call: TRBD2

cdr3_nt: TGTGCCAGCAGTGCTCGAGCCTACAATGAGCAGTTCTTC
cdr3_aa: CASSARAYNEQFF
v_call: TRBV2
j_call: TRBJ2-1
clone_size: .
d_call: .

cdr3_nt: TGTGCCAGCAGTTCGGGACAGGGAATCAGGCAGCCCCAGCATTTT
cdr3_aa: CASSSGQGIRQPQHF
v_call: TRBV27
j_call: TRBJ1-5
clone_size: .
d_call: TRBD1

cdr3_nt: TGTGCCAGCAGACAACTAAATCGGGGGGTGCAAGGCTATGGCTACACCTTC
cdr3_aa: CASRQLNRGVQGYGYTF
v_call: TRBV7-8
j_call: TRBJ1-2
clone_size: .
d_call: .

cdr3_nt: TGTGCCAGCAGCCAACAAGGACAGGGATTAGTTGACTATGGCTACACCTTC
cdr3_aa: CASSQQGQGLVDYGYTF
v_call: TRBV4-2
j_call: TRBJ1-2
clone_size: .
d_call: TRBD1

cdr3_nt: TGTGCCTGGAGTCGCGGCCGGGACGGGGGACTTCAGCCCCAGCATTTT
cdr3_aa: CAWSRGRDGGLQPQHF
v_call: TRBV30
j_call: TRBJ1-5
clone_size: .
d_call: .

cdr3_nt: TGCAGTGCTAGTTTTACAGGCTATAATTCACCCCTCCACTTT
cdr3_aa: CSASFTGYNSPLHF
v_call: TRBV20-1
j_call: TRBJ1-6
clone_size: once
d_call: .

cdr3_nt: TGCAGTGCTCATCAGGGGCCCGAGCAGTACTTC
cdr3_aa: CSAHQGPEQYF
v_call: TRBV20-1
j_call: TRBJ2-7
clone_size: .
d_call: .

cdr3_nt: TGTGCCAGCAGTGGTACAGCCCCAGGTAGCACAGATACGCAGTATTTT
cdr3_aa: CASSGTAPGSTDTQYF
v_call: TRBV2
j_call: TRBJ2-3
clone_size: few
d_call: .

cdr3_nt: TGTGCCAGCAGCCCCGGGGCAGGGGCCTTCCAAATCTCTGGGGCCAACGTCCTGACTTTC
cdr3_aa: CASSPGAGAFQISGANVLTF
v_call: TRBV7-3
j_call: TRBJ2-6
clone_size: .
d_call: .

cdr3_nt: TGCGCCAGCAGCCCACTGAATGCGGGCTCTGGAAACACCATATATTTT
cdr3_aa: CASSPLNAGSGNTIYF
v_call: TRBV5-1
j_call: TRBJ1-3
clone_size: .
d_call: .

cdr3_nt: TGTGCCAGCAGCCCGCTAAAGAGCTCTGGAAACACCATATATTTT
cdr3_aa: CASSPLKSSGNTIYF
v_call: TRBV11-2
j_call: TRBJ1-3
clone_size: .
d_call: .

cdr3_nt: TGTGCCAGCAGCTTAGCTCTACTAGCGGGGGGTACGCAGTATTTT
cdr3_aa: CASSLALLAGGTQYF
v_call: TRBV7-8
j_call: TRBJ2-3
clone_size: few
d_call: TRBD2

cdr3_nt: TGCAGCGTTGCGGGACAGGGGGCGAAAGATACGCAGTATTTT
cdr3_aa: CSVAGQGAKDTQYF
v_call: TRBV29-1
j_call: TRBJ2-3
clone_size: few
d_call: TRBD1

cdr3_nt: TGTGCCAGTAGTTCCAGGACTAGCGGGGGAGCAGATACGCAGTATTTT
cdr3_aa: CASSSRTSGGADTQYF
v_call: TRBV19
j_call: TRBJ2-3
clone_size: .
d_call: TRBD2

cdr3_nt: TGTGCCAGCAGCGCCGTGACGGGTTTTTACAATGAGCAGTTCTTC
cdr3_aa: CASSAVTGFYNEQFF
v_call: TRBV7-6
j_call: TRBJ2-1
clone_size: .
d_call: .

cdr3_nt: TGTGCCAGCAGTTCGGACAGGGGTAGAAATCAGCCCCAGCATTTT
cdr3_aa: CASSSDRGRNQPQHF
v_call: TRBV2
j_call: TRBJ1-5
clone_size: .
d_call: TRBD1

cdr3_nt: TGTGCCAGTAGTATAGATGCCCTGTCAGGGGGTTTTTACACTGAAGCTTTCTTT
cdr3_aa: CASSIDALSGGFYTEAFF
v_call: TRBV19
j_call: TRBJ1-1
clone_size: .
d_call: TRBD1

cdr3_nt: TGTGCCAGCAGCCCGCGGTCCCAGCGGGACGCAGAGAATGAGCAGTTCTTC
cdr3_aa: CASSPRSQRDAENEQFF
v_call: TRBV11-3
j_call: TRBJ2-1
clone_size: .
d_call: TRBD2

cdr3_nt: TGTGCCAGCAGCGCAACAGGGTCGTCCGAGCAGTACTTC
cdr3_aa: CASSATGSSEQYF
v_call: TRBV7-3
j_call: TRBJ2-7
clone_size: .
d_call: .

cdr3_nt: TGTGCCAGCAGCTTAGTAGGTCGGACTAGACAAGAGACCCAGTACTTC
cdr3_aa: CASSLVGRTRQETQYF
v_call: TRBV13
j_call: TRBJ2-5
clone_size: .
d_call: TRBD2

cdr3_nt: TGTGCCAGCAGGGGACAGCGACTAGAGAATGAGCAGTTCTTC
cdr3_aa: CASRGQRLENEQFF
v_call: TRBV27
j_call: TRBJ2-1
clone_size: .
d_call: .

cdr3_nt: TGTGCCAGCAGCTTAGGACCCGGACAGGTCTACGAGCAGTACTTC
cdr3_aa: CASSLGPGQVYEQYF
v_call: TRBV7-8
j_call: TRBJ2-7
clone_size: few
d_call: TRBD1

cdr3_nt: TGCGCCAGCACCGATGGGCACAGGACTGGAAACACCATATATTTT
cdr3_aa: CASTDGHRTGNTIYF
v_call: TRBV10-2
j_call: TRBJ1-3
clone_size: .
d_call: .

cdr3_nt: TGCAGTGCGGAGGAGGCAGATACGCAGTATTTT
cdr3_aa: CSAEEADTQYF
v_call: TRBV20-1
j_call: TRBJ2-3
clone_size: .
d_call: .

cdr3_nt: TGTGCCAGCAGCAAAAGGCTCGGGACAGGGGGTGGTGAGCAGTTCTTC
cdr3_aa: CASSKRLGTGGGEQFF
v_call: TRBV11-3
j_call: TRBJ2-1
clone_size: .
d_call: TRBD1

cdr3_nt: TGTGCCAGCAGTCAAGGGAACGGGGCAACTAATGAAAAACTGTTTTTT
cdr3_aa: CASSQGNGATNEKLFF
v_call: TRBV7-9
j_call: TRBJ1-4
clone_size: .
d_call: .

cdr3_nt: TGTGCCAGTCGTCAGGGTTACGAGCAGTACTTC
cdr3_aa: CASRQGYEQYF
v_call: TRBV6-5
j_call: TRBJ2-7
clone_size: once
d_call: .

cdr3_nt: TGTGCCAGCAGCTTAGCCCTAGCGGGGTACAATGAGCAGTTCTTC
cdr3_aa: CASSLALAGYNEQFF
v_call: TRBV7-2
j_call: TRBJ2-1
clone_size: .
d_call: TRBD2

cdr3_nt: TGCGCCAGCAGCTCCCACCCCTGGCAGGGGTTCTACTATAATTCACCCCTCCACTTT
cdr3_aa: CASSSHPWQGFYYNSPLHF
v_call: TRBV5-1
j_call: TRBJ1-6
clone_size: .
d_call: .